This TCR beta chain was sequenced in a study of Tregs in tolerant kidney transplant recipients. On the study more broadly: Mixed chimerism was transient after nonmyeloablative marrow transplants from related graft donors. Study-level results: Activated donor B cell expansion appeared to reveal the most relevant donor-specific TCRbeta repertoire.

Note on this clone: The antigen is undetermined.

Unstimulated regulatory T cells (CD4+CD25+CD127-), CD4+CD25- non-regulatory cells, CD4 and CD8 cells were FACS-sorted from thawed PBMCs. The data were produced by immunoSEQ multiplex PCR, yet TCRdb's version contains in-frame clones alone and is incomplete. This table has 95,000 to 120,000 clones, 85% to 90% appearing once. The sequence was collected from a human donor who received a combined kidney and bone marrow transplant. The sequencing here drew on CD4+ T cells from blood, taken before the transplant.

The CDR3 DNA is TGTGCCAGCTCACGCCGGGAACCCTACGAGCAGTACTTC. It encodes CASSRREPYEQYF. This chain links TRBV28 with TRBJ2-7; D is perhaps TRBD2 (5 bases). The CDR3 is made up of 13 amino acids. With 8 bases removed from V and 2 bases from J, the gap between germline ends came to 13 bases. CDR1 is MDHEN and CDR2 is SYDVKM in the germline V gene. Using reference TRBV28 and TRBJ2-7 for the parts outside the CDR3, the full variable domain is DVKVTQSSRYLVKRTGEKVFLECVQDMDHENMFWYRQDPGLGLRLIYFSYDVKMKEKGDIPEGYSVSREKKERFSLILESASTNQTSMYLCASSRREPYEQYFGPGTRLTVT.